This T cell receptor beta chain was recorded in a study of T cells in Graves' hyperthyroidism and ophthalmopathy. As for the study in general: Peripheral blood was secured at the point of initial diagnosis, before any treatment.

There were TCR beta CDR3 regions amplified from RNA transcripts. First-round RT-PCR with HTBI primers amplified the TCR CDR3 region. TCRdb reanalysed the multiplex PCR reads using MiXCR and keeps one entry per CDR3 protein. The sample consists of roughly 510,000 distinct CDR3 sequences, 20% to 25% of them appearing once. Comments on this clonotype: Its antigen is not identified.

General study results and limits: Blood held most thyroid clonotypes expanded above 0.001 frequency.

This receptor was obtained from a man younger than 35 with Graves' hyperthyroidism. The sequenced sample consisted of blood.

CDR3 region: CASSTTGQGGSTF. In DNA, the CDR3 is TGTGCCAGCAGTACGACGGGACAGGGAGGATCCACCTTC. This chain joins TRBV12-3 or TRBV12-4 and TRBJ1-2, with 9 nucleotides matching TRBD1. The V and J ends lost 5 bases and 13 bases, in that order; junction bases with no gene match: 11. The length of the CDR3 is 13 residues.